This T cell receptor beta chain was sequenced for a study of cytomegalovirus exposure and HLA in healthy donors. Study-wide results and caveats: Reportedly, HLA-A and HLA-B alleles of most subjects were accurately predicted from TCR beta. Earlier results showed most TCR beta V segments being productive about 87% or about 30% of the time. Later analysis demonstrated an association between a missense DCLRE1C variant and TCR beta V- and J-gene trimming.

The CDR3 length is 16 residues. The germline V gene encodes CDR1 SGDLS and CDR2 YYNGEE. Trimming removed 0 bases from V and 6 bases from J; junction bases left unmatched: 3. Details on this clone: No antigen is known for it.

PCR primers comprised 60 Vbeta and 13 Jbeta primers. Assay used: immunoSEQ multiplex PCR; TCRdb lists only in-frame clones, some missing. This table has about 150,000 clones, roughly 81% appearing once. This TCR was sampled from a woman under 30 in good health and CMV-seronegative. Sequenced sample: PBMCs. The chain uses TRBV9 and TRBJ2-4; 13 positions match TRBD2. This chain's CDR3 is CASSVELAGGGNIQYF. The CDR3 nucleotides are TGTGCCAGCAGCGTAGAACTAGCGGGAGGGGGAAACATTCAGTACTTC. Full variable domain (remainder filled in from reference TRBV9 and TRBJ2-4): DSGVTQTPKHLITATGQRVTLRCSPRSGDLSVYWYQQSLDQGLQFLIQYYNGEERAKGNILERFSAQQFPDLHSELNLSSLELGDSALYFCASSVELAGGGNIQYFGAGTRLSVL.